A single sample is the source of the 9 T cell receptor beta chains below, sequenced in a study of CD8 T cells in ankylosing spondylitis. A single record per CDR3 protein comes from TCRdb applying MiXCR to the 5' RACE reads. The data contain some 240,000 distinct CDR3 sequences, 15% to 20% of them singletons. Sequenced: blood, either unsorted or a sorted T cell fraction (not recorded which). Receptors were obtained from a male donor with ankylosing spondylitis or in good health (not recorded which).

This clonotype has just a few counts. V gene TRBV27 combines with J gene TRBJ1-1, with D tentatively TRBD1 (6 bases). The CDR3 length is 14 residues. V was pared by 7 bases and J by 4 bases, with 16 bases between. CDR1 is MNHEY and CDR2 is SMNVEV in the germline V gene (reference sequence). CDR3 protein: CASTLGGAGTEAFF. The CDR3 DNA sequence: TGTGCCAGCACCTTAGGGGGGGCGGGCACTGAAGCTTTCTTT.

This clonotype was counted between two and nine times. The chain links TRBV10-3 to TRBJ1-2; TRBD1 aligns across 12 bases. Germline CDR1 reads ENHRY; CDR2 reads SYGVKD. The CDR3 is made up of 15 amino acids. J gave up 7 bases and V 4 bases, and 7 bases lay outside the gene matches. The CDR3 spells CAISGGQGAPTGYTF. The CDR3 DNA follows: TGTGCCATCAGTGGGGGACAGGGGGCACCTACTGGCTACACCTTC.

This clonotype was picked up many times. V is TRBV29-1 and J is TRBJ2-7; 10 nucleotides agree with TRBD1. In germline, CDR1 is SQVTM, CDR2 ANQGSEA. V shed 7 bases and J 6 bases; nucleotides not matched to a gene: 9. This CDR3 has 13 residues. The CDR3 bases are TGCAGCGGTGGACAGGGGGAGGTGGGCGAGCAGTACTTC. This encodes CSGGQGEVGEQYF.

This chain joins TRBV20-1 and TRBJ1-1; tentative D call: TRBD1 (5 bases). The germline V gene has CDR1 DFQATT and CDR2 SNEGSKA (reference sequence). Deletions cut 6 bases from V and 1 base from J, with 9 bases between. This CDR3 region has 12 residues. CDR3 sequence reads: CSAPDKNTEAFF. CDR3 DNA sequence: TGCAGTGCCCCGGACAAGAACACTGAAGCTTTCTTT.

This clonotype has only a few counts. This chain links TRBV20-1 with TRBJ2-5, with TRBD2 as a possible D gene (6 bases). V was shortened by 6 bases and J by 3 bases, with 11 bases between the two germline ends. This CDR3 comprises 12 residues. Germline values: CDR1 DFQATT, CDR2 SNEGSKA (reference sequence). The DNA of the CDR3 is TGCAGTGCCCCCCGGAGGGAAGAGACCCAGTACTTC. Translated: CSAPRREETQYF.

CDR3 protein: CASTFGQGGSYNSPLHF. CDR3 DNA: TGTGCCAGCACCTTTGGACAGGGTGGTTCCTATAATTCACCCCTCCACTTT. The genes are TRBV7-9 and TRBJ1-6; 8 nucleotides line up with TRBD1. The CDR3 is 17 amino acids. The trim removed 7 bases at V and 1 base at J, leaving 9 bases unmatched. Germline V gives CDR1 SEHNR, CDR2 FQNEAQ (reference sequence).

The genes are TRBV27 and TRBJ2-1, with 9 bases fitting TRBD2. Matching the DNA end better, TRBJ2-7 makes the J call doubtful. Germline assignment: CDR1 MNHEY and CDR2 SMNVEV (reference sequence). There are 15 residues in the CDR3. CDR3 coding DNA: TGTGCCAGCAGTTTGCGCGGGAGGGCCTCCTACGAGCAGTACTTC. Translated: CASSLRGRASYEQYF.

The chain combines TRBV29-1 with TRBJ2-1, with 10 bases that match TRBD2. Trimming took 7 bases from V and 8 from J; bases not matched to a gene: 8. CDR3 length: 13 amino acids. From germline, CDR1 is SQVTM and CDR2 ANQGSEA. CDR3: CSGGTSVIDEQFF. The CDR3 DNA is TGCAGCGGGGGGACTAGCGTAATCGATGAGCAGTTCTTC.

This sequence joins TRBV6-5 and TRBJ2-3; 14 nucleotides line up with TRBD2. Unmatched junction bases numbered 6, after V lost 2 bases and J lost 5 bases. Germline CDR1 and CDR2: MNHEY and SVGAGI. The CDR3 has 17 residues. DNA for the CDR3: TGTGCCAGCAGTTACGATGGACTAGCGGGAGGAGGAGATACGCAGTATTTT. It codes for CASSYDGLAGGGDTQYF.